One and the same sample provided the 14 T cell receptor beta chains below, sequenced in a study of radiation and T cells in renal cell carcinoma. Treatment specified: treatment-naive control, cytoreductive nephrectomy. Repertoires were generated with immunoSEQ multiplex PCR, while TCRdb's copy carries only in-frame clones and drops some. Of fewer than 25,000 clones in the sample, 45% to 70% were seen once. Sequences were derived from tumor tissue, sampled from a patient whose treatment was nephrectomy without radiotherapy. These receptors came from a human donor with renal cell carcinoma.

The chain couples TRBV5-1 to TRBJ2-5; 14 bases fit TRBD2. Germline loops: CDR1 SGHRS, CDR2 YFSETQ. The V and J ends lost 4 bases and 6 bases, in that order; junction bases with no gene match: 8. The CDR3 is 16 residues long. CDR3 protein: CASSKTSGGAGKTQYF. Written as DNA, the CDR3 is TGCGCCAGCAGCAAGACTAGCGGGGGGGCCGGGAAGACCCAGTACTTC.

This CDR3 is CASSLAGQGAGVGTIYF. CDR3 DNA sequence: TGTGCCAGCAGCTTAGCGGGACAGGGGGCAGGGGTTGGTACCATATATTTT. The chain uses TRBV7-2 and TRBJ1-3; 12 nucleotides agree with TRBD1. Germline V gene sequence: CDR1 SGHTA, CDR2 FQGNSA. This CDR3 spans 17 amino acids. V lost 0 bases, J lost 10 bases, and 10 bases stayed unmatched.

This sequence joins TRBV4-3 and TRBJ1-2, with TRBD1 identical over 8 bases. Germline V lookup: CDR1 LGHNA, CDR2 YSLEER. This CDR3 is 16 amino acids long. The V segment lost 2 bases and the J segment 5 bases; nucleotides outside the gene matches: 10. CDR3 residues: CASSQNRGSSGYGYTF. CDR3 nucleotide sequence: TGCGCCAGCAGCCAAAACAGGGGGAGTTCAGGTTATGGCTACACCTTC.

This clone was counted only a few times. This chain connects TRBV27 to TRBJ1-5; D gene uncertain. Trimming pared 3 bases from V and 4 bases from J, leaving 7 bases between. Germline V gene sequence: CDR1 MNHEY, CDR2 SMNVEV (reference sequence). The length of the CDR3 is 13 residues. The CDR3 loop reads CASSLFRNQPQHF. CDR3 coding DNA: TGTGCCAGCAGTTTGTTCAGAAATCAGCCCCAGCATTTT.

The gene calls are TRBV7-9 and TRBJ2-5; D may match TRBD1 or TRBD2 (5 bases each). Germline loops: CDR1 SEHNR, CDR2 FQNEAQ (reference sequence). This CDR3 region has 15 residues. V gave up 6 bases and J gave up 4 bases, with 18 bases separating them. In nucleotides, the CDR3 is TGTGCCAGCAGAACCGGGACCCGGGGTGGAGAGACCCAGTACTTC. Its protein is CASRTGTRGGETQYF.

The chain recombines TRBV6-5 with TRBJ1-4; D perhaps matches TRBD1 (6 bases). Trimming left V 8 bases short and J 5 bases short, with 12 bases between. CDR1 is MNHEY and CDR2 is SVGAGI in the germline V gene. The CDR3 loop spans 13 amino acids. This CDR3 reads CASSGTRNEKLFF. CDR3 bases: TGTGCCAGCTCCGGGACACGAAATGAAAAACTGTTTTTT.

The chain recombines TRBV7-8 with TRBJ1-5; no definite D call. Germline CDR1 is SGHVS and CDR2 is FQNEAQ. V was pared by 1 base and J by 3 bases, with 13 bases between. The CDR3 loop spans 16 amino acids. CDR3 sequence reads: CASSLDRNSFNQPQHF. CDR3 coding DNA: TGTGCCAGCAGCTTAGATCGAAACAGCTTCAATCAGCCCCAGCATTTT.

This clone was seen more than once but under ten times. The gene calls are TRBV28 and TRBJ2-7, with D hard to call. The V gene lost 5 bases and the J gene lost 2 bases, with 10 bases spanning the gap. The CDR3 runs 13 residues. CDR1 and CDR2 from the germline V gene are MDHEN and SYDVKM. The CDR3 nucleotides are TGTGCCAGCAGTAGGGCAGAACCCTACGAGCAGTACTTC. Its protein is CASSRAEPYEQYF.

The chain uses TRBV12-5 and TRBJ1-5; D is unresolved. Germline CDR1 reads LGHNT; CDR2 reads FRNRAP. Trimming cost V 1 base and J 7 bases, with 11 bases left between them. The CDR3 loop spans 14 amino acids. The CDR3 DNA is TGTGCTAGTGGTTTGGGCCGGGCAGGCCAGCCCCAGCATTTT. Amino acid sequence: CASGLGRAGQPQHF.

In its sample, this clone is medium-sized (0.01 to 0.1%). The chain uses TRBV4-3 and TRBJ2-2, with 9 bases lining up with TRBD2. In germline, CDR1 is LGHNA, CDR2 YSLEER. CDR3 length: 20 amino acids. V dropped 0 bases and J dropped 0; count of bases not matched to a gene: 11. The CDR3 DNA follows: TGCGCCAGCAGCCAAGATCTCAGCGGGGGGACCTTCGCGAACACCGGGGAGCTGTTTTTT. Its protein is CASSQDLSGGTFANTGELFF.

The chain uses TRBV4-1 and TRBJ2-1, with 9 nucleotides matching TRBD1. From germline, CDR1 is MGHRA and CDR2 YSYEKL. V lost 3 bases, J lost 6 bases, and 6 bases stayed unmatched. This CDR3 is 15 amino acids long. In DNA, the CDR3 is TGCGCCAGCAGCCACCCGGACAGGGGACTCAATGAGCAGTTCTTC. The encoded protein is CASSHPDRGLNEQFF.

The rearrangement links TRBV7-9 to TRBJ2-1, with TRBD2 identical over 8 bases. Germline values: CDR1 SEHNR, CDR2 FQNEAQ (reference sequence). The CDR3 length is 16 residues. The J segment lost 6 bases and the V segment lost 5 bases, leaving 12 bases of the junction unmatched. The CDR3 loop reads CASSTTAGTSFNEQFF. As DNA, the CDR3 is TGTGCCAGCAGCACAACCGCCGGGACTAGTTTCAATGAGCAGTTCTTC.

This chain joins TRBV6-6 and TRBJ1-5; maybe TRBD1 (6 bases). Germline V gene sequence: CDR1 MNHNY, CDR2 SVGAGI (reference sequence). The CDR3 contains 15 residues. With 11 bases removed from V and 0 bases from J, the gap between germline ends came to 17 bases. The CDR3 coding sequence is TGTGCCGGGGGAGGGGGACCATATAGCAATCAGCCCCAGCATTTT. Protein sequence: CAGGGGPYSNQPQHF.

This clone was counted between two and nine times. This sequence joins TRBV6-5 and TRBJ2-7; D is perhaps TRBD2 (7 bases). The length of the CDR3 is 15 residues. Between the trimmed V and J ends, which lost 0 bases and 7 bases, there was a span of 16 bases. The germline V gene has CDR1 MNHEY and CDR2 SVGAGI. CDR3 sequence (DNA): TGTGCCAGCAGTTACTCCGACGGGGGGCCTTATGAGCAGTACTTC. This encodes CASSYSDGGPYEQYF.